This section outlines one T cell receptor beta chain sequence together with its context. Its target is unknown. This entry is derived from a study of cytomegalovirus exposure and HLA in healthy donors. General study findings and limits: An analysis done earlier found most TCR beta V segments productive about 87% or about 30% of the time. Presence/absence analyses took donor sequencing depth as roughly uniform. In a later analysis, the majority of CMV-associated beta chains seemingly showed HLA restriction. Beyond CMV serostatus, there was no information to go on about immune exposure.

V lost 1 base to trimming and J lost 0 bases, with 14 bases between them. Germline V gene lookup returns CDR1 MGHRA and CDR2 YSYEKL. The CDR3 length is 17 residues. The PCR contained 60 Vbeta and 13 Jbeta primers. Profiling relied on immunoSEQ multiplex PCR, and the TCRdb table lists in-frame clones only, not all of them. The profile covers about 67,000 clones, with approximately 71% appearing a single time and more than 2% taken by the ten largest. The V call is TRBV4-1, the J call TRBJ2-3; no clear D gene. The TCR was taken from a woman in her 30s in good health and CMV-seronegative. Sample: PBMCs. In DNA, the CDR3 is TGCGCCAGCAGCCAAGTCGACATGGGCTTTAGCACAGATACGCAGTATTTT. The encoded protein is CASSQVDMGFSTDTQYF.